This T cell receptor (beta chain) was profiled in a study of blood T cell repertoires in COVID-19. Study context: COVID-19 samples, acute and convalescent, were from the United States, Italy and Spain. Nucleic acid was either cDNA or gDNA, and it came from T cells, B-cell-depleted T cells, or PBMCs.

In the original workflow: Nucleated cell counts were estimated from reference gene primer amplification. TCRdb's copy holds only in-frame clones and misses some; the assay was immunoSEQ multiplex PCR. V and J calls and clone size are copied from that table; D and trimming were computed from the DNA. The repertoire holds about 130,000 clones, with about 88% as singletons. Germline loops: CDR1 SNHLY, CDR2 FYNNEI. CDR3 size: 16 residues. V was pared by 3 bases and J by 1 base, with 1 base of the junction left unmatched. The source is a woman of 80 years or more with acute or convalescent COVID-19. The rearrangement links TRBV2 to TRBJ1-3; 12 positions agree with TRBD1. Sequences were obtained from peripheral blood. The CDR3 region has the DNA TGTGCCAGCAGTGAGGGACAGGGGGCATCTGGAAACACCATATATTTT. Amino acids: CASSEGQGASGNTIYF.